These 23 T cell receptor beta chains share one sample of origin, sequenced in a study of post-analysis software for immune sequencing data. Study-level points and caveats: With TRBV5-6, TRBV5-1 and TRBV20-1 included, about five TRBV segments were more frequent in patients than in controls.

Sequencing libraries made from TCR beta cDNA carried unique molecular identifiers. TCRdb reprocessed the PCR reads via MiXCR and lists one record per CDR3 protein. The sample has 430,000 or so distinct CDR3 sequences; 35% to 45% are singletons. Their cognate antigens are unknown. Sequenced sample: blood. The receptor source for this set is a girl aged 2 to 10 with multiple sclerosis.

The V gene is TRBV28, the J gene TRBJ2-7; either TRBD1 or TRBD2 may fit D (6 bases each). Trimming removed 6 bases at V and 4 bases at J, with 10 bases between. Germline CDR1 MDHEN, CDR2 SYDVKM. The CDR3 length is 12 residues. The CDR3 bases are TGTGCCAGCAGACAAGGGGGGTACGAGCAGTACTTC. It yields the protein CASRQGGYEQYF.

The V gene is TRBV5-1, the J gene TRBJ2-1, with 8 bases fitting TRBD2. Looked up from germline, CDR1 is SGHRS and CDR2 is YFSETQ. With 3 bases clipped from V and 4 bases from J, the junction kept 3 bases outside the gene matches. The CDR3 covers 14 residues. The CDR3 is CASSYGGGYNEQFF. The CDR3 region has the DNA TGCGCCAGCAGCTACGGGGGGGGGTACAATGAGCAGTTCTTC.

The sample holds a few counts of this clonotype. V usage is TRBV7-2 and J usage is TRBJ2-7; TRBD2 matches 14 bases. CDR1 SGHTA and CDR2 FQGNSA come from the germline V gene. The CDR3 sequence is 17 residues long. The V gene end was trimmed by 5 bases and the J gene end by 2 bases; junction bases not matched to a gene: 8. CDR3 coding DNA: TGTGCCAGCAGCCAGGGACTAGCGGGAGTTTCGACCTACGAGCAGTACTTC. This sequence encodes CASSQGLAGVSTYEQYF.

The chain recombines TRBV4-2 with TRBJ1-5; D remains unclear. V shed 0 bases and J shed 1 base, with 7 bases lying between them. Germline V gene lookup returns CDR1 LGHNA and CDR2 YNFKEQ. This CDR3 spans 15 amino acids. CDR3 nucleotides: TGTGCCAGCAGCCAAGAGGGATCGAGCAATCAGCCCCAGCATTTT. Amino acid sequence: CASSQEGSSNQPQHF.

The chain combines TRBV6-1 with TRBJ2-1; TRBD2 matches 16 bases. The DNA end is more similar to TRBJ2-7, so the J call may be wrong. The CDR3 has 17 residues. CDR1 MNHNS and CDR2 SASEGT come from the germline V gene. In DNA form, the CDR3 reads TGTGCCAGCAGCCGCGGGACTAGCGGGAGGGCCTACAATGAGCAGTACTTC. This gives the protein CASSRGTSGRAYNEQYF.

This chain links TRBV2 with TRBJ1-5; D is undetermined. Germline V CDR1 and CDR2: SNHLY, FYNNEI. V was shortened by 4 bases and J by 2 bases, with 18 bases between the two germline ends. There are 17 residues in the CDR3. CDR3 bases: TGTGCCAGCAGTGTTGGGCAGAGTTTTATGGGCAATCAGCCCCAGCATTTT. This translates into CASSVGQSFMGNQPQHF.

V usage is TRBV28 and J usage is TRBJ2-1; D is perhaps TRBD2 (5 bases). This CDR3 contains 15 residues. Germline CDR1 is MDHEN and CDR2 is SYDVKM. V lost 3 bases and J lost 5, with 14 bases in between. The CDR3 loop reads CASSLAASRDNEQFF. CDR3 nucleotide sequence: TGTGCCAGCAGTTTGGCGGCCTCGAGGGACAATGAGCAGTTCTTC.

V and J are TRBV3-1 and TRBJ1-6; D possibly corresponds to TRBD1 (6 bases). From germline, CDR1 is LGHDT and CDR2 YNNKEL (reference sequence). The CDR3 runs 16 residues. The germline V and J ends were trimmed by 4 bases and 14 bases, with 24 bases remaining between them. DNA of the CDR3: TGTGCCAGCAGCCTCGACCTTAGGACAGTGGGGGAGGCCCTCCACTTT. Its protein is CASSLDLRTVGEALHF.

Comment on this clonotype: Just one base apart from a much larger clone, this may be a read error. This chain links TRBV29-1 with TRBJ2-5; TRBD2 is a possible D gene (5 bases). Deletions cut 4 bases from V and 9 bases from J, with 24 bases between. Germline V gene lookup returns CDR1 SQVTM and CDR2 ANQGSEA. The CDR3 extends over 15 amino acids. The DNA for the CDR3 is TGCAGCGTTGCCCCTTCTAGTGGTCGGGGATGGGCCCAGTACTTC. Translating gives CSVAPSSGRGWAQYF.

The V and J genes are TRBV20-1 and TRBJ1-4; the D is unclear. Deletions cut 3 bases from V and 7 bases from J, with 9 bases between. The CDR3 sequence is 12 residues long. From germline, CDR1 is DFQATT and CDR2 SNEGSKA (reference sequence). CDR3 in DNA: TGCAGTGCTAGGGGATTAGGTGAAAAACTGTTTTTT. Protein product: CSARGLGEKLFF.

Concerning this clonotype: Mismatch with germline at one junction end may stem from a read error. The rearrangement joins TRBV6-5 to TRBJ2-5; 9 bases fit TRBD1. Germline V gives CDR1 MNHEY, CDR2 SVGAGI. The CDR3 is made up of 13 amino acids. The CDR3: CASSATGGETRYF. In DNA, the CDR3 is TGTGCCAGCAGCGCGACAGGGGGAGAGACCCGGTACTTC.

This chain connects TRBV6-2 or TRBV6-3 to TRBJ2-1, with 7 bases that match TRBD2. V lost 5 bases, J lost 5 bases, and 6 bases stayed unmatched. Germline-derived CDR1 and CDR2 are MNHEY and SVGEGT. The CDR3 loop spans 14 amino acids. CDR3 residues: CASSTFGGDNEQFF. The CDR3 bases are TGTGCCAGCAGTACATTTGGGGGGGACAATGAGCAGTTCTTC.

The CDR3 DNA is TGTGCCAGCAGTTTAAGGACAGGTACTCAGCCCCAGCATTTT. It encodes CASSLRTGTQPQHF. V and J are TRBV12-3 or TRBV12-4 and TRBJ1-5, with 7 bases fitting TRBD1. J gave up 6 bases and V 2 bases, and 4 bases lay outside the gene matches. The CDR3 length is 14 residues.

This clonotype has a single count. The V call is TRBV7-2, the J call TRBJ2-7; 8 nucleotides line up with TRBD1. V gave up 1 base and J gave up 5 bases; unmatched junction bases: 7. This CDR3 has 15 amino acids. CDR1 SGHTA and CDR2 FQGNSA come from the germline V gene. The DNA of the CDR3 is TGTGCCAGCAGCTTAGTGCAGGGGGCGCGCAACGAGCAGTACTTC. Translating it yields CASSLVQGARNEQYF.

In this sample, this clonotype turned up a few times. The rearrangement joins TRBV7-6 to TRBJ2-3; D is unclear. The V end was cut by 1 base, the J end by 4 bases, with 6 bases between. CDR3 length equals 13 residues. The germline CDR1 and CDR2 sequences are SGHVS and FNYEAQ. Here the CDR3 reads CASSLVAADTQYF. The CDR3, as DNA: TGTGCCAGCAGCTTAGTGGCGGCAGATACGCAGTATTTT.

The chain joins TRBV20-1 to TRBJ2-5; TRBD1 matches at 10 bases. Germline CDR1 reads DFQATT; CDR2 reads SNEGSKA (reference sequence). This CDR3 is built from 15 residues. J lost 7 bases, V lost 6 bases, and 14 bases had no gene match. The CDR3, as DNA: TGCAGTGCCCGGGGGGGACAGGGGACGTCTGCGACCCAGTACTTC. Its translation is CSARGGQGTSATQYF.

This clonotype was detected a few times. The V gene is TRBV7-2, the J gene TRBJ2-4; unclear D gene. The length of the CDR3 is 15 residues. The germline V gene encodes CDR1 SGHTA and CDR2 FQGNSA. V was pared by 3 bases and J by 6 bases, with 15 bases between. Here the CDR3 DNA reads TGTGCCAGCAGCTTCCCCTTCTCTGCCGGAAACATTCAGTACTTC. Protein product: CASSFPFSAGNIQYF.

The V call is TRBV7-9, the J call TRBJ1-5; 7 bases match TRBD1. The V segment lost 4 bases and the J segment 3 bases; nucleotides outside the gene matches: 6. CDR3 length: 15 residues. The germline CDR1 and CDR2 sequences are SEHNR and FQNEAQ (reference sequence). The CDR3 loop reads CASSSGTEHNQPQHF. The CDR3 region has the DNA TGTGCCAGCAGCTCAGGGACAGAGCACAATCAGCCCCAGCATTTT.

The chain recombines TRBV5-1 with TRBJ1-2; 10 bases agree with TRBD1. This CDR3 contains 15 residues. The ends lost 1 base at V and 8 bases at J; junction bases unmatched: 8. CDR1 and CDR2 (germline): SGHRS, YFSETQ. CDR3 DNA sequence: TGCGCCAGCAGCTTGTCTGGGACAGGGGTTAGGGGCTACACCTTC. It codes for CASSLSGTGVRGYTF.

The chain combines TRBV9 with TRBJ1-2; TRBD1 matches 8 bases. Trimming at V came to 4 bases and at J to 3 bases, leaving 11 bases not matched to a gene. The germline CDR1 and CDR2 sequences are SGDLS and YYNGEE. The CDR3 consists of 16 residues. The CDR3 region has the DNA TGTGCCAGCAGCTCGTGGACAGGGCCTTCTGACTATGGCTACACCTTC. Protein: CASSSWTGPSDYGYTF.

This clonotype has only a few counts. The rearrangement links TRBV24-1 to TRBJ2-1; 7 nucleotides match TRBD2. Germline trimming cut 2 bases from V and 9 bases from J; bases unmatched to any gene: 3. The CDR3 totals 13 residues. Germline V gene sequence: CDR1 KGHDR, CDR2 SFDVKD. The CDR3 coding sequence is TGTGCCACCAGTGATTGGCGGGAGAGTGAGCAGTTCTTC. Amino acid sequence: CATSDWRESEQFF.

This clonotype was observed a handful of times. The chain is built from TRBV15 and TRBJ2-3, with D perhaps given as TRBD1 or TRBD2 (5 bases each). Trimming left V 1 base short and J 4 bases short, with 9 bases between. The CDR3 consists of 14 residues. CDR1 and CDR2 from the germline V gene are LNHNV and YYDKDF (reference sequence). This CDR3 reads CATSRGGRSDTQYF. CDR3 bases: TGTGCCACCAGCAGAGGGGGACGATCAGATACGCAGTATTTT. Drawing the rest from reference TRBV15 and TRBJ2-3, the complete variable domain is DAMVIQNPRYQVTQFGKPVTLSCSQTLNHNVMYWYQQKSSQAPKLLFHYYDKDFNNEADTPDNFQSRRPNTSFCFLDIRSPGLGDTAMYLCATSRGGRSDTQYFGPGTRLTVL.

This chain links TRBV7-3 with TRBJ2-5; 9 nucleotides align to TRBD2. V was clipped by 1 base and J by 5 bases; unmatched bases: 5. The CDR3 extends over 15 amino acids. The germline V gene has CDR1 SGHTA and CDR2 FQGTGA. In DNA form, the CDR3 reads TGTGCCAGCAGCTTAAGCGGCGGGAGGGGGGAGACCCAGTACTTC. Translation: CASSLSGGRGETQYF.